This T cell receptor (beta chain) came from a study of blood T cell repertoires in COVID-19. Study-level information: Italy, Spain and the United States were the sources of the convalescent and acute COVID-19 samples. Sample material is recorded as cDNA or gDNA derived from T cells, B-cell-depleted T cells, or PBMCs.

Per the original methods: Using reference gene primer amplification, nucleated cell counts were estimated. The method was immunoSEQ multiplex PCR; TCRdb's version includes in-frame clones alone and lacks a portion of them. V, J and clone size are those of that table, while D and trimming were read from the DNA. The sample yields about 120,000 clones, about 84% seen once. Per the germline V gene, CDR1 is SGDLS and CDR2 is YYNGEE. This CDR3 spans 14 amino acids. Trimming at V came to 4 bases and at J to 2 bases, leaving 6 bases not matched to a gene. This chain joins TRBV9 and TRBJ2-7, with 7 positions matching TRBD1. Sequenced input: peripheral blood. This sequence originates from a man in his fifties or sixties with acute or convalescent COVID-19. CDR3 in amino acids: CASSITGTAYEQYF. CDR3 nucleotides: TGTGCCAGCAGCATAACCGGGACAGCCTACGAGCAGTACTTC. Full variable domain (remainder filled in from reference TRBV9 and TRBJ2-7): DSGVTQTPKHLITATGQRVTLRCSPRSGDLSVYWYQQSLDQGLQFLIQYYNGEERAKGNILERFSAQQFPDLHSELNLSSLELGDSALYFCASSITGTAYEQYFGPGTRLTVT.